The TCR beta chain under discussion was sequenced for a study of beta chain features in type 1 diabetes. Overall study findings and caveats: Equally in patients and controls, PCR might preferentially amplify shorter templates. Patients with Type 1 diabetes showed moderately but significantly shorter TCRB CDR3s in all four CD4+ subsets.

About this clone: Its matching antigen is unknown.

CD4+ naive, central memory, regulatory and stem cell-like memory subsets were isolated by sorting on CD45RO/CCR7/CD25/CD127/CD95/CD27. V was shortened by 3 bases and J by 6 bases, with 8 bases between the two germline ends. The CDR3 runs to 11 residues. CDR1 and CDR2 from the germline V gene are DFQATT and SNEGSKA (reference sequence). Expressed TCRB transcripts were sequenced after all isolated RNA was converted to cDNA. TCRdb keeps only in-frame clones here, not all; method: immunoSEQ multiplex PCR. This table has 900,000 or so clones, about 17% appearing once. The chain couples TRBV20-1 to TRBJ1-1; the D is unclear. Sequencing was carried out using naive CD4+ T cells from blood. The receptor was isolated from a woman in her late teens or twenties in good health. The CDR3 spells CSASFPPEAFF. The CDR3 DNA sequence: TGCAGTGCTAGTTTCCCCCCTGAAGCTTTCTTT.